The 20 T cell receptor beta chains reported below all come from one sample, sequenced in a study of T and B cells in COVID-19 patients. TRB was amplified from approximately 250-500 ng of blood genomic DNA. BIOMED2 TRB-A/B primer pools were used in multiplex TRB PCR. TCRdb re-derived calls from the multiplex PCR reads in MiXCR, one entry per CDR3 protein. The sample includes around 12,000 distinct CDR3 sequences, roughly 30% of them seen just once. Sequencing was performed on blood. These receptors all come from a human donor who had recovered from COVID-19.

The chain couples TRBV7-2 to TRBJ1-6, with D perhaps TRBD1 (5 bases). Trimming took off 2 bases at V and 12 bases at J, with 14 bases between the two ends. The length of the CDR3 is 14 residues. Germline lookup yields CDR1 SGHTA and CDR2 FQGNSA. In DNA form, the CDR3 reads TGTGCCAGCAGCTTAACCAGGGCGGAGGTACCCCTCCACTTT. Translation: CASSLTRAEVPLHF.

This clonotype was picked up a small number of times. The chain is built from TRBV18 and TRBJ1-1; a weak D match, TRBD1 (5 bases). This CDR3 has 18 residues. The ends were cut back, 4 bases at V and 10 bases at J, with 31 bases in the middle. Germline V CDR1 and CDR2: KGHSH, LQKENI. This CDR3 is CASSRRTGEGKGEKVAFF. For the CDR3, the DNA is TGTGCCAGCTCACGACGAACAGGAGAGGGAAAAGGAGAAAAGGTAGCTTTCTTT.

This clonotype came up a few times. J is TRBJ1-1 and V is TRBV10-3; 8 bases agree with TRBD1. The length of the CDR3 is 13 residues. Germline V gene sequence: CDR1 ENHRY, CDR2 SYGVKD. V was clipped by 4 bases and J by 5 bases; unmatched bases: 3. The CDR3 DNA is TGTGCCATCAGTGGGACAGGGACAACTGAAGCTTTCTTT. It encodes CAISGTGTTEAFF.

This clonotype was counted ten times or more. This rearrangement joins TRBV19 to TRBJ1-1, with D possibly being TRBD1 (6 bases). Germline loops: CDR1 LNHDA, CDR2 SQIVND (reference sequence). This CDR3 region has 14 residues. V was shortened by 4 bases and J by 0 bases, with 9 bases between the two germline ends. CDR3 in DNA: TGTGCCAGTAGTAAACAGGGCATGAACACTGAAGCTTTCTTT. Translation: CASSKQGMNTEAFF.

DNA of the CDR3: TGTGCCACCAGTGATTTGTTACGTCCTGAGCAGTACTTC. Encoded protein: CATSDLLRPEQYF. The chain has TRBV24-1 and TRBJ2-7, with no clear D. V was cut by 0 bases and J by 7 bases, with 9 bases left in between. The CDR3 sequence is 13 residues long. CDR1 and CDR2 from the germline V gene are KGHDR and SFDVKD.

This clonotype was recorded a few times. The chain carries TRBV5-1 and TRBJ2-1, with D perhaps TRBD1 (5 bases). This CDR3 comprises 14 residues. Per the germline V gene, CDR1 is SGHRS and CDR2 is YFSETQ. V lost 4 bases, J lost 2 bases, and 10 bases lay in between. The CDR3 bases are TGCGCCAGCAGCCCAGTGGGGCCCTACAATGAGCAGTTCTTC. As protein: CASSPVGPYNEQFF.

The rearrangement uses TRBV24-1 and TRBJ1-5; D gene unclear. The V gene lost 2 bases and the J gene lost 0 bases, with 13 bases spanning the gap. Germline V gene data show CDR1 as KGHDR and CDR2 as SFDVKD. The CDR3 extends over 17 amino acids. This CDR3 reads CATSDSQIGLSNQPQHF. CDR3 coding DNA: TGTGCCACCAGTGATTCCCAAATAGGGCTTAGCAATCAGCCCCAGCATTTT.

In this sample, this clonotype turned up many times. This chain connects TRBV18 to TRBJ2-4, with D perhaps matching TRBD1 (5 bases). Between the trimmed V and J ends, which lost 2 bases and 0 bases, there was a span of 11 bases. The CDR3 sequence is 16 residues long. Germline V CDR1 and CDR2: KGHSH, LQKENI. The CDR3 DNA reads TGTGCCAGCTCACCAAACACAGGTGTAGCCAAAAACATTCAGTACTTC. Translation: CASSPNTGVAKNIQYF. The full variable domain, in which reference TRBV18 and TRBJ2-4 provide the parts outside the CDR3, is NAGVMQNPRHLVRRRGQEARLRCSPMKGHSHVYWYRQLPEEGLKFMVYLQKENIIDESGMPKERFSAEFPKEGPSILRIQQVVRGDSAAYFCASSPNTGVAKNIQYFGAGTRLSVL.

The chain combines TRBV5-4 with TRBJ2-2; 10 bases line up with TRBD1. V shed 4 bases and J 6 bases; nucleotides not matched to a gene: 3. Germline CDR1 is SGHNT and CDR2 is YYREEE (reference sequence). The CDR3 loop spans 14 amino acids. CDR3 nucleotide sequence: TGTGCCAGCAGCCGAGGACAGGGGGCCGGGGAGCTGTTTTTT. As protein: CASSRGQGAGELFF. The full variable domain, with the rest looked up from reference TRBV5-4 and TRBJ2-2, is ETGVTQSPTHLIKTRGQQVTLRCSSQSGHNTVSWYQQALGQGPQFIFQYYREEENGRGNFPPRFSGLQFPNYSSELNVNALELDDSALYLCASSRGQGAGELFFGEGSRLTVL.

As concerns this clonotype: Since the CDR3 does not end with the conserved phenylalanine or tryptophan, this likely comes from a read error. This chain joins TRBV7-6 and TRBJ2-3, with TRBD2 matching over 8 bases. This CDR3 is 16 amino acids long. The ends lost 4 bases at V and 3 bases at J; junction bases unmatched: 9. CDR1 SGHVS and CDR2 FNYEAQ come from the germline V gene. The CDR3 DNA follows: TGTGCCAGCAGCTCGCGGTGGCGGGAGGTGACAGATACGCAGTATATT. Translation gives CASSSRWREVTDTQYI.

J is TRBJ1-3 and V is TRBV5-5; D gene uncertain. Germline V lookup: CDR1 SGHKS, CDR2 YYEKEE (reference sequence). V was pared by 4 bases and J by 3 bases, with 11 bases between. This CDR3 spans 14 amino acids. In DNA form, the CDR3 reads TGTGCCAGCAGCGGGCGGACGGTTGGAAACACCATATATTTT. It encodes CASSGRTVGNTIYF.

Relative to its sample, this clonotype is medium-sized. V gene TRBV18 combines with J gene TRBJ2-7, with 10 bases fitting TRBD1. V was pared by 0 bases and J by 3 bases, with 5 bases of the junction left unmatched. The CDR3 runs 16 residues. Germline loops: CDR1 KGHSH, CDR2 LQKENI. The CDR3 region has the DNA TGTGCCAGCTCACCACCAGGGACAGGGGCGATCTACGAGCAGTACTTC. This codes for CASSPPGTGAIYEQYF.

The rearrangement links TRBV7-3 to TRBJ2-1; TRBD1 matches 10 bases. Germline V gene lookup returns CDR1 SGHTA and CDR2 FQGTGA. CDR3 length equals 16 residues. The junction had 5 bases not matched to a gene; V was cut back by 4 bases and J by 2 bases. This chain's CDR3 is CASSSDRGNPYNEQFF. The CDR3 DNA reads as TGTGCCAGCAGCTCGGACAGGGGGAATCCCTACAATGAGCAGTTCTTC.

J is TRBJ1-2 and V is TRBV19; 7 nucleotides align to TRBD1. Germline values: CDR1 LNHDA, CDR2 SQIVND (reference sequence). The J segment lost 5 bases and the V segment lost 1 base, leaving 13 bases of the junction unmatched. This CDR3 spans 17 amino acids. The CDR3 region is CASSIVPRQGGYYGYTF. Written as DNA, the CDR3 is TGTGCCAGTAGTATAGTCCCCCGACAGGGAGGATATTATGGCTACACCTTC.

This clonotype is medium-sized in the sample. This chain joins TRBV19 and TRBJ2-5; 7 bases line up with TRBD2. The ends lost 6 bases at V and 4 bases at J; junction bases unmatched: 2. The germline V gene has CDR1 LNHDA and CDR2 SQIVND (reference sequence). The CDR3 is made up of 12 amino acids. The CDR3 DNA follows: TGTGCCAGTAGGTTAGCGGGAGAGACCCAGTACTTC. This translates into CASRLAGETQYF.

The chain has TRBV20-1 and TRBJ2-7; D tentatively fits TRBD1 or TRBD2 (5 bases each). CDR1 is DFQATT and CDR2 is SNEGSKA in the germline V gene (reference sequence). The CDR3 length is 13 residues. Trimming took off 4 bases at V and 5 bases at J, with 15 bases between the two ends. As DNA, the CDR3 is TGCAGTGCTACCGGGGCTCCCTTTAACGAGCAGTACTTC. This encodes CSATGAPFNEQYF.

Comments on this clonotype: The junction differs from germline at one of its ends, possibly a read error. The chain combines TRBV5-6 with TRBJ1-4; TRBD1 matches at 7 bases. In germline, CDR1 is SGHDT, CDR2 YYEEEE. This CDR3 comprises 16 residues. The CDR3 loop reads CACSFRQGRTNEKLFF. CDR3 coding DNA: TGTGCCTGCAGCTTCAGACAGGGAAGGACTAATGAAAAACTGTTTTTT.

This clonotype was picked up one time. The chain carries TRBV12-3 or TRBV12-4 and TRBJ2-3; 7 bases are shared with TRBD2. The CDR3 extends over 14 amino acids. The V and J ends lost 8 bases and 4 bases, in that order; junction bases with no gene match: 9. CDR3 bases: TGTGCCAGCTCTGGGGGGGGGGGGGCAGATACGCAGTATTTT. This translates into CASSGGGGADTQYF.

This clonotype was counted ten times or more. The V and J genes are TRBV19 and TRBJ1-2, with D tentatively TRBD1 (5 bases). The germline gives CDR1 LNHDA, CDR2 SQIVND (reference sequence). Between the trimmed V and J ends, which lost 0 bases and 5 bases, there was a span of 7 bases. The CDR3 is made up of 13 amino acids. DNA of the CDR3: TGTGCCAGTAGTATAGATGGGGGTTATGGCTACACCTTC. Translation: CASSIDGGYGYTF.

The rearrangement uses TRBV29-1 and TRBJ1-1; 7 nucleotides line up with TRBD1. V was pared by 4 bases and J by 2 bases, with 4 bases of the junction left unmatched. CDR3 length: 13 residues. CDR1 and CDR2 (germline): SQVTM, ANQGSEA. In nucleotides, the CDR3 is TGCAGCGTTGTACAGGGGTTAAACACTGAAGCTTTCTTT. This gives the protein CSVVQGLNTEAFF.